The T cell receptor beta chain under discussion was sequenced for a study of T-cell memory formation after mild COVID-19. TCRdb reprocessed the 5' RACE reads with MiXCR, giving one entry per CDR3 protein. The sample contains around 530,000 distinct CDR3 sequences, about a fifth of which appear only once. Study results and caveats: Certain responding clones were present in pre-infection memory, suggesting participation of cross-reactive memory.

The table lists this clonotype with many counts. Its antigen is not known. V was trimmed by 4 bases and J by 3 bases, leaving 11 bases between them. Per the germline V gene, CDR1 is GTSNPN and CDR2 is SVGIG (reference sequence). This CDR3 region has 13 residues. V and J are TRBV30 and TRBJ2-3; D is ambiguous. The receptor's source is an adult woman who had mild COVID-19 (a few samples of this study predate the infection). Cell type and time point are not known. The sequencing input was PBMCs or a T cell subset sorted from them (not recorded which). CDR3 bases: TGTGCCTGGACCCAGCGTGTGACAGATACGCAGTATTTT. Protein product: CAWTQRVTDTQYF.